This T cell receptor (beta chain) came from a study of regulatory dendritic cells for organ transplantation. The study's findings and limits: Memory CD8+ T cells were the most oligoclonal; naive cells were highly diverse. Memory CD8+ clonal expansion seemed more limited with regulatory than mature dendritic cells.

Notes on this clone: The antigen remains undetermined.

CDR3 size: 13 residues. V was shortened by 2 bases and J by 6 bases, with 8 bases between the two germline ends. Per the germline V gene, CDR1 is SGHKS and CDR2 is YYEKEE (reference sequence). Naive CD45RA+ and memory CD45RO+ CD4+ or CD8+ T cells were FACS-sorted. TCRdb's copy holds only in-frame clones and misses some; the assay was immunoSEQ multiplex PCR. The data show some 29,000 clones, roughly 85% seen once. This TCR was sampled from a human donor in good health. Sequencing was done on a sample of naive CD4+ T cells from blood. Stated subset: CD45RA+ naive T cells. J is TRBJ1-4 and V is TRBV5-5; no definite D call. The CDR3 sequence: CASSLGRDEKLFF. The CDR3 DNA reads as TGTGCCAGCAGCTTAGGGAGGGATGAAAAACTGTTTTTT.